One sample yielded the 17 T cell receptor beta chains listed below, sequenced in a study of T cells in Graves' hyperthyroidism and ophthalmopathy. The source material, RNA transcripts, was used to amplify TCR beta CDR3 regions. HTBI primers were the set used in a first-round RT-PCR of the TCR CDR3. TCRdb processed the multiplex PCR reads anew with MiXCR; each CDR3 protein has one entry. The sample shows 600,000 or so distinct CDR3 sequences, about a sixth of them seen only once. Sequenced: blood. These receptor sequences come from a woman aged 25 to 39 with Graves' hyperthyroidism.

Many counts were recorded for this clonotype. This rearrangement joins TRBV28 to TRBJ2-7, with D possibly matching TRBD2 (6 bases). Per the germline V gene, CDR1 is MDHEN and CDR2 is SYDVKM. This CDR3 region has 15 residues. Between the trimmed V and J ends, which lost 1 base and 1 base, there was a span of 11 bases. As DNA, the CDR3 is TGTGCCAGCAGTTTATACGGGGGAGCATCCTACGAGCAGTACTTC. Its protein product is CASSLYGGASYEQYF.

The chain carries TRBV20-1 and TRBJ2-7; D perhaps matches TRBD2 (6 bases). The germline V gene encodes CDR1 DFQATT and CDR2 SNEGSKA (reference sequence). CDR3 length: 12 amino acids. The V end lost 6 bases, the J end lost 3 bases, and 12 bases lay between the germline ends. The DNA for the CDR3 is TGCAGTGCCCCCGGAGGGCTCTACGAGCAGTACTTC. It is translated as CSAPGGLYEQYF.

The genes are TRBV7-3 and TRBJ1-2, with unresolved D. Trimming cost V 2 bases and J 7 bases, with 14 bases left between them. CDR3 size: 14 residues. Per the germline V gene, CDR1 is SGHTA and CDR2 is FQGTGA. The CDR3 nucleotides read TGTGCCAGCAGCTTAGATCCAGGTCACGGTGGCTACACCTTC. Residues: CASSLDPGHGGYTF. The full variable domain, with the rest looked up from reference TRBV7-3 and TRBJ1-2, is GAGVSQTPSNKVTEKGKYVELRCDPISGHTALYWYRQSLGQGPEFLIYFQGTGAADDSGLPNDRFFAVRPEGSVSTLKIQRTERGDSAVYLCASSLDPGHGGYTFGSGTRLTVV.

This clonotype has a count of ten or more. The chain carries TRBV12-3 or TRBV12-4 and TRBJ1-4; the D gene is possibly TRBD1 (5 bases). This CDR3 contains 12 residues. V was trimmed by 8 bases and J by 8 bases, leaving 12 bases between them. The CDR3 loop reads CASAWRTEKLFF. The CDR3 DNA follows: TGTGCCAGCGCCTGGAGGACAGAAAAACTGTTTTTT.

V is TRBV12-3 or TRBV12-4 and J is TRBJ1-5; D call uncertain. This CDR3 has 11 residues. V was shortened by 3 bases and J by 9 bases, with 6 bases between the two germline ends. CDR3 loop: CASSFVWPQHF. The CDR3 DNA reads TGTGCCAGCAGTTTTGTGTGGCCCCAGCATTTT.

This clonotype occurred many times. The chain carries TRBV28 and TRBJ2-3; D gene uncertain. Looked up from germline, CDR1 is MDHEN and CDR2 is SYDVKM. Trimming stripped 5 bases from V and 2 bases from J, with 8 bases between. This CDR3 has 13 amino acids. The CDR3 bases are TGTGCCAGCAGTAAATTCTCCACAGATACGCAGTATTTT. It yields the protein CASSKFSTDTQYF.

This clonotype was seen only a few times. The rearrangement uses TRBV18 and TRBJ1-6, with TRBD1 matching over 9 bases. Per germline, CDR1 KGHSH and CDR2 LQKENI. The CDR3 is made up of 15 amino acids. Losses at the gene ends were 3 bases for V and 7 bases for J; bases not matched to a gene: 4. DNA of the CDR3: TGTGCCAGCTCACCGGGACAGGGAAACAATTCACCCCTCCACTTT. It codes for CASSPGQGNNSPLHF.

The chain recombines TRBV28 with TRBJ1-6, with a weak D call TRBD1 (5 bases). Trimming took 6 bases from V and 4 from J, leaving 10 bases between them. Germline CDR1 reads MDHEN; CDR2 reads SYDVKM. The CDR3 length is 14 residues. The CDR3: CASSLRQYNSPLHF. In DNA form, the CDR3 reads TGTGCCAGCAGCCTCCGACAGTATAATTCACCCCTCCACTTT.

There are a few counts of this clonotype. V and J are TRBV20-1 and TRBJ2-1, with D possibly being TRBD1 (6 bases). The germline V gene encodes CDR1 DFQATT and CDR2 SNEGSKA (reference sequence). The CDR3 has 14 residues. V was pared by 3 bases and J by 3 bases, with 12 bases between. CDR3 nucleotides: TGCAGTGCTAGTCGACAGGTAATCTACAATGAGCAGTTCTTC. This gives the protein CSASRQVIYNEQFF.

At least ten counts were recorded for this clonotype. The chain employs TRBV5-1 and TRBJ2-1; possible D gene TRBD2, 5 bases. V lost 2 bases, J lost 0 bases, and 18 bases lay in between. CDR1 is SGHRS and CDR2 is YFSETQ in the germline V gene. This CDR3 comprises 18 residues. The CDR3 nucleotides read TGCGCCAGCAGCTTTCTCTTTGCTGCGGGCAGCTCCTACAATGAGCAGTTCTTC. This sequence encodes CASSFLFAAGSSYNEQFF.

In its sample, this clonotype was seen many times. The chain uses TRBV28 and TRBJ2-3; maybe TRBD2 (6 bases). Germline CDR1 MDHEN, CDR2 SYDVKM. V lost 7 bases and J lost 2, with 16 bases in between. The CDR3 extends over 15 amino acids. CDR3 bases: TGTGCCAGCATGAAGCCTAGCGATGACACAGATACGCAGTATTTT. This translates into CASMKPSDDTDTQYF.

This clonotype was observed many times. The chain employs TRBV12-3 or TRBV12-4 and TRBJ2-1; D is undetermined. Between the trimmed V and J ends, which lost 6 bases and 10 bases, there was a span of 10 bases. This CDR3 comprises 11 residues. The CDR3, as DNA: TGTGCCAGCAGCCGCAAGGGCGAGCAGTTCTTC. Encoded protein: CASSRKGEQFF.

In its sample, this clonotype was seen a few times. The genes are TRBV4-3 and TRBJ2-2; no reliable D call. CDR1 LGHNA and CDR2 YSLEER come from the germline V gene. The CDR3 consists of 17 residues. Trimming shortened V by 1 base and J by 0 bases, and 12 bases separated the two germline ends. The CDR3 region is CASSQVWGSPNTGELFF. CDR3 DNA sequence: TGCGCCAGCAGCCAAGTGTGGGGATCGCCGAACACCGGGGAGCTGTTTTTT.

This clonotype came up many times. This chain joins TRBV19 and TRBJ1-1; D call uncertain. The CDR3 length is 15 residues. CDR1 and CDR2 from the germline V gene are LNHDA and SQIVND (reference sequence). V was pared by 4 bases and J by 0 bases, with 12 bases between. CDR3 sequence (DNA): TGTGCCAGTAGTAGCCTCAGGACGGTGAACACTGAAGCTTTCTTT. Its translation: CASSSLRTVNTEAFF.

Many counts were recorded for this clonotype. The rearrangement uses TRBV11-2 and TRBJ1-4; D remains unclear. Germline V gene sequence: CDR1 SGHAT, CDR2 FQNNGV. V lost 3 bases to trimming and J lost 10 bases, with 12 bases between them. The CDR3 contains 13 residues. The chain's CDR3 is CASSLGNRGKLFF. CDR3 DNA: TGTGCCAGCAGCTTGGGAAACCGGGGAAAACTGTTTTTT.

Ten or more counts support this clonotype. The chain links TRBV6-1 to TRBJ2-4, with no clear D. CDR1 and CDR2 (germline): MNHNS, SASEGT. CDR3 length: 13 amino acids. Trimming left V 5 bases short and J 7 bases short, with 12 bases between. This CDR3 is CASSYGSLNIQYF. The CDR3 region has the DNA TGTGCCAGCAGTTACGGCAGTTTGAACATTCAGTACTTC.

This clonotype has at least ten counts. The CDR3 DNA sequence: TGTGCCAGCAGTCACAGGGTTCGTGACTATGGCTACACCTTC. This encodes CASSHRVRDYGYTF. V and J are TRBV12-3 or TRBV12-4 and TRBJ1-2, with D possibly being TRBD1 (6 bases). The V and J ends lost 5 bases and 3 bases respectively, with 13 bases between them. The CDR3 covers 14 residues.